Below, 15 T cell receptor beta chains from the same sample are listed, as sequenced in a study of patients and donors after allogeneic stem cell transplantation. TCRdb redid the calling of the RT-PCR reads with MiXCR, one entry per CDR3 protein. The sample has 100,000 to 120,000 distinct CDR3 sequences, around 33% seen once; the top ten hold around 25%. Sequenced sample: blood, either unsorted or a sorted T cell fraction (not recorded which). The receptors derive from a human donor who was either an allogeneic HSCT recipient or a stem cell or donor lymphocyte infusion donor (not recorded which). It is not recorded whose cells these are; they may come from a transplant donor.

The rearrangement uses TRBV27 and TRBJ1-2; possibly TRBD1 for D (5 bases). Germline V lookup: CDR1 MNHEY, CDR2 SMNVEV (reference sequence). Trimming stripped 4 bases from V and 8 bases from J, with 17 bases between. This CDR3 is 14 amino acids long. The CDR3 DNA sequence: TGTGCCAGCAGTTCCATAAGCGGGGCTCAGGGCTACACCTTC. Amino acids: CASSSISGAQGYTF.

The J gene is TRBJ2-2, the V gene TRBV20-1; D is possibly TRBD1 or TRBD2 (5 bases each). The CDR3 is 17 amino acids. The V end was cut by 3 bases, the J end by 3 bases, with 20 bases between. Germline CDR1 and CDR2: DFQATT and SNEGSKA (reference sequence). The DNA of the CDR3 is TGCAGTGCTAGTACCCTCCGGGGCAGAAAGGACACCGGGGAGCTGTTTTTT. Translation gives CSASTLRGRKDTGELFF.

In its sample, this clonotype was seen a few times. J is TRBJ2-5 and V is TRBV12-3 or TRBV12-4, with D possibly TRBD2 on 6 matching bases. Between the trimmed V and J ends, which lost 7 bases and 3 bases, there was a span of 12 bases. The CDR3 spans 13 residues. The CDR3 DNA follows: TGTGCCAGCACCCCGGGGGTAAAAGAGACCCAGTACTTC. Its protein is CASTPGVKETQYF.

The chain couples TRBV7-9 to TRBJ2-3; the D gene is possibly TRBD2 (5 bases). Trimming stripped 5 bases from V and 0 bases from J, with 15 bases between. The germline V gene encodes CDR1 SEHNR and CDR2 FQNEAQ (reference sequence). This CDR3 is built from 16 residues. In DNA, the CDR3 is TGTGCCAGCAGCCCAATATGGGAGACTAGCACAGATACGCAGTATTTT. It codes for CASSPIWETSTDTQYF.

Only a few counts were recorded for this clonotype. The rearrangement links TRBV29-1 to TRBJ2-5; 9 bases align to TRBD1. The CDR3 is 15 amino acids. Germline V gene data show CDR1 as SQVTM and CDR2 as ANQGSEA. V shed 4 bases, J shed 0 bases, and the junction held 6 bases outside the gene matches. Here the CDR3 reads CSVGPGTGNQETQYF. The CDR3 DNA follows: TGCAGCGTTGGTCCCGGGACAGGGAACCAAGAGACCCAGTACTTC.

The CDR3 DNA follows: TGTGCCAGCAGTAGGACTAGCGGGAGGTCCCCCTACAATGAGCAGTTCTTC. The encoded protein is CASSRTSGRSPYNEQFF. This chain uses TRBV6-5 with TRBJ2-1; 14 bases are a match to TRBD2. The CDR3 is 17 residues long. Germline V gene sequence: CDR1 MNHEY, CDR2 SVGAGI. J was trimmed by 2 bases and V by 5 bases; bases with no gene match: 5.

To note about this clonotype: This is likely a read error, given that the CDR3 carries no conserved phenylalanine or tryptophan at its end. The J gene is TRBJ1-5, the V gene TRBV2; D call uncertain. This CDR3 is built from 15 residues. V lost 0 bases to trimming and J lost 2 bases, with 8 bases between them. Germline CDR1 is SNHLY and CDR2 is FYNNEI. The CDR3 here is CASSEALPGNQPQHV. CDR3 DNA: TGTGCCAGCAGTGAAGCGCTTCCGGGCAATCAGCCCCAGCATGTT.

This clonotype was detected a few times. V and J are TRBV20-1 and TRBJ2-3, with 9 bases fitting TRBD2. CDR3 length: 15 amino acids. V gave up 7 bases and J gave up 4 bases; unmatched junction bases: 12. Germline CDR1 and CDR2: DFQATT and SNEGSKA (reference sequence). CDR3 sequence reads: CSDKRLAGLADTQYF. As DNA, the CDR3 is TGCAGTGATAAGAGGCTAGCGGGACTAGCAGATACGCAGTATTTT.

This clonotype turned up a few times. V is TRBV5-1 and J is TRBJ1-1; D call uncertain. Germline V gene sequence: CDR1 SGHRS, CDR2 YFSETQ. CDR3 length: 14 amino acids. Trimming took 0 bases from V and 1 from J, leaving 7 bases between them. The CDR3 DNA sequence: TGCGCCAGCAGCTTGGTTGCCCGGAACACTGAAGCTTTCTTT. This encodes CASSLVARNTEAFF. Full variable domain (rest looked up from reference TRBV5-1 and TRBJ1-1): KAGVTQTPRYLIKTRGQQVTLSCSPISGHRSVSWYQQTPGQGLQFLFEYFSETQRNKGNFPGRFSGRQFSNSRSEMNVSTLELGDSALYLCASSLVARNTEAFFGQGTRLTVV.

Only a few counts were recorded for this clonotype. J is TRBJ1-1 and V is TRBV20-1, with D possibly TRBD1 on 5 matching bases. Germline V CDR1 and CDR2: DFQATT, SNEGSKA (reference sequence). With 6 bases removed from V and 0 bases from J, the gap between germline ends came to 11 bases. This CDR3 contains 13 residues. In DNA form, the CDR3 reads TGCAGTGCGCCGACAGATATGAACACTGAAGCTTTCTTT. It codes for CSAPTDMNTEAFF.

The chain uses TRBV6-6 and TRBJ1-6; 9 nucleotides line up with TRBD1. The V gene's germline CDR1 is MNHNY and CDR2 SVGAGI (reference sequence). This CDR3 is built from 18 residues. Trimming cost V 6 bases and J 0 bases; bases outside gene matches: 9. The CDR3 here is CASSSGQGYSSYNSPLHF. For the CDR3, the DNA is TGTGCCAGCAGCTCGGGACAGGGTTACTCCTCCTATAATTCACCCCTCCACTTT.

This clonotype has a handful of counts. The chain recombines TRBV10-3 with TRBJ2-7; 7 bases line up with TRBD1. CDR1 ENHRY and CDR2 SYGVKD come from the germline V gene. The J segment lost 3 bases and the V segment lost 2 bases, leaving 4 bases of the junction unmatched. This CDR3 comprises 14 residues. This CDR3 reads CAISEAGTVYEQYF. In DNA form, the CDR3 reads TGTGCCATCAGTGAGGCCGGGACAGTCTACGAGCAGTACTTC.

This clonotype was recorded a few times. The V and J genes are TRBV6-6 and TRBJ1-6, with D possibly matching TRBD1 (6 bases). V was trimmed by 1 base and J by 5 bases, leaving 9 bases between them. The CDR3 spans 15 residues. From germline, CDR1 is MNHNY and CDR2 SVGAGI (reference sequence). The CDR3 DNA reads as TGTGCCAGCAGTTACTTGGGACATAATAATTCACCCCTCCACTTT. Translation: CASSYLGHNNSPLHF.

The rearrangement joins TRBV7-2 to TRBJ2-5, with D unclear. The CDR3 runs to 13 residues. Trimming took off 6 bases at V and 2 bases at J, with 10 bases between the two ends. The V gene's germline CDR1 is SGHTA and CDR2 FQGNSA. In DNA form, the CDR3 reads TGTGCCAGCAGTATTGGACGGCAAGAGACCCAGTACTTC. This sequence encodes CASSIGRQETQYF.

In this sample, this clonotype turned up a few times. The V gene is TRBV29-1, the J gene TRBJ2-1; D not certain. The CDR3 contains 13 residues. Trimming cost V 5 bases and J 6 bases, with 14 bases left between them. Germline-derived CDR1 and CDR2 are SQVTM and ANQGSEA. This chain's CDR3 is CSVQTLQFNEQFF. The CDR3 DNA follows: TGCAGCGTTCAAACCCTACAGTTCAATGAGCAGTTCTTC.